This is a list of T cell receptor beta chains from one sample in a study of tumor-infiltrating lymphocytes in localized non-small cell lung cancer. Data came from immunoSEQ multiplex PCR; TCRdb stores just in-frame clones and leaves some out. The table lists more than 9,500 clones, just over 85% of them singletons. The sequencing input was lung tumor tissue. Receptors were obtained from a human donor with non-small cell lung cancer. Both conserved end residues are trimmed from each CDR3.

v_gene,j_gene,CDR3aa
TRBV5-6,TRBJ2-6,ASSRFTGGGSGANVLT
TRBV29-1,TRBJ1-1,SVLVTPTNTEAF
TRBV6-5,TRBJ1-4,ASSYRGANEKLF
TRBV6-6,TRBJ2-5,ASSSRRQGGEETQY
TRBV25-1,TRBJ1-1,ASSASKDREWAF
TRBV30,TRBJ2-7,AWSLKTSGPREQY
TRBV11-2,TRBJ2-7,ASSPFWDEQY
TRBV4-2,TRBJ2-3,ASSQDFLLTDTQY
TRBV5-5,TRBJ1-3,ASSLSTDSGNTIY
TRBV19,TRBJ2-3,ASKQGRSDTQY
TRBV30,TRBJ2-7,AWGTGPPYEQY
TRBV6-1,TRBJ2-3,ASGLGERDTDTQY
TRBV30,TRBJ1-5,AMGPPGNQPQH
TRBV20-1,TRBJ2-1,SAYRDSQF
TRBV7-9,TRBJ1-3,ASSLGPGNTIY
TRBV30,TRBJ1-1,AWSVNRQGGAWAF
TRBV7-8,TRBJ2-1,ASSLATGASNEQF
TRBV5-8,TRBJ2-7,ASEFGTGISYEQY
TRBV9,TRBJ2-2,ASSEGGLFTGELF
TRBV7-2,TRBJ2-7,ASSFRQGRYEQY
TRBV10-2,TRBJ2-1,ASSTAGGPDEQF
TRBV7-8,TRBJ1-1,ASSAPGQGFENTEAF
TRBV7-8,TRBJ2-7,ASSLSPTETYEQY
TRBV2,TRBJ2-3,ARGGLARTDTQY
TRBV5-1,TRBJ1-1,ASSLEGQGGTEAF
TRBV5-6,TRBJ1-1,ASSLFQKNTEAF
TRBV4-2,TRBJ2-3,ASSQGLYTDTQY
TRBV19,TRBJ2-2,ATHFSGSTNTGELF
TRBV9,TRBJ2-5,ASSSGAFQETQY
TRBV7-2,TRBJ1-1,ASSLLGLYTEAF
TRBV10-3,TRBJ2-1,AISSSGRSRVEQF
TRBV7-8,TRBJ1-2,ASSSGGVIGGYT
TRBV18,TRBJ1-5,ASSWQPNQPQH
TRBV18,TRBJ2-3,ASSLTGGSQDTQY